The table lists the clone carrying this TCR beta chain with a count of one. In the same sample, other DNA sequences code for this CDR3. Germline V CDR1 and CDR2: MNHEY, SVGAGI. This CDR3 has 14 residues. Trimming took 5 bases from V and 5 from J, leaving 12 bases between them. Residents of approximately 25 US areas, aged about 18 to 95 years, made up the participants. Assay used: immunoSEQ multiplex PCR; TCRdb lists only in-frame clones, some missing. The sample has hundreds of thousands of clones, 85% to 90% seen once. This sample was included in a study of blood T cell repertoires in COVID-19. Overall study context: Sources were T cells, B-cell-depleted T cells, or PBMCs; the material itself was cDNA or gDNA.

Sequenced input: PBMCs or T cells enriched from blood (not recorded which). The receptor's source is a man aged 50 to 59 who had been exposed to COVID-19. V is TRBV6-5 and J is TRBJ1-4; D is possibly TRBD1 (5 bases). CDR3 in amino acids: CASSLDRANEKLFF. CDR3 in DNA: TGTGCCAGCAGTCTAGACAGAGCCAATGAAAAACTGTTTTTT.